Listed below are T cell receptor beta chains from one sample, sequenced in a study of T cell responses to AZD1222 COVID-19 vaccine. Sequencing was performed with immunoSEQ multiplex PCR; in TCRdb, only in-frame clones are kept and a portion is missing. In the table there are more than 95,000 clones, 92% of which are singletons. The sample consisted of peripheral blood, taken 28 days after the second AZD1222 dose. Receptor source: an adult who received the AZD1222 COVID-19 vaccine. The CDR3 runs from the conserved cysteine through the conserved F or W. D genes are given only for firm matches. Size values are once, few and many counts, or a class for expanded clones, and some rows have none.

TGTGCCAGCAGTCTCGGAGAGGGCCAAATGGGAGGCTACACCTTC CASSLGEGQMGGYTF . . TRBJ1-2 TRBV6-6
TGTGCCAGCTCACCTCGGGAGGTAAGGACCGCTGAAGCTTTCTTT CASSPREVRTAEAFF . . TRBJ1-1 TRBV18
TGTGCCAGCAGCCAAGATAGTATAGGGACCGGGGAGCTGTTTTTT CASSQDSIGTGELFF . . TRBJ2-2 TRBV3-1/TRBV3-2
TGTGCCAGCAGTTCCCCACTAGCGGGAGGGCCAAACGAGCAGTACTTC CASSSPLAGGPNEQYF . TRBD2 TRBJ2-7 TRBV28
TGTGCCAGCAGCTATTTCCTGGGGTCCTATAATTCACCCCTCCACTTT CASSYFLGSYNSPLHF . . TRBJ1-6 TRBV7-9
TGCGCCAGCAGCCGGTCCCAAGAAACCCAGTACTTC CASSRSQETQYF . . TRBJ2-5 TRBV5-1
TGTGCCAGCAGCCCGGGGGACAGGGACACCGGGGAGCTGTTTTTT CASSPGDRDTGELFF . TRBD1 TRBJ2-2 TRBV7-2
TGTGCCAGCAGGCCGGGACAGGGAGTCGTAAGCTCCTATAATTCACCCCTCCACTTT CASRPGQGVVSSYNSPLHF . TRBD1 TRBJ1-6 TRBV28
TGTGCCAGCGGGGGGCAGGCCTATGGCTACACCTTC CASGGQAYGYTF . . TRBJ1-2 TRBV2
TGTGCCAGCAGTCCAAACAGGGGACTAATGAACACTGAAGCTTTCTTT CASSPNRGLMNTEAFF . TRBD1 TRBJ1-1 TRBV28
TGTGTCAGATTCGGCGGGTCCGCAGTGAGGGCCAGATACGCAGTATTT CVRFGGSAVRARYAVF . . TRBJ2-3 TRBV7-5
TGTGCCAGCAGCCAAGGCTTACAGGGAAGCAATCAGCCCCAGCATTTT CASSQGLQGSNQPQHF . . TRBJ1-5 TRBV3-1/TRBV3-2
TGTGCCAGCAGCCTGCCTGGGACTAACTACAATGAGCAGTTCTTC CASSLPGTNYNEQFF . TRBD2 TRBJ2-1 TRBV28
TGTGCCAGCATGAAGGCGGGACTGAATAATTCACCCCTCCACTTT CASMKAGLNNSPLHF . . TRBJ1-6 TRBV28
TGTGCCAGCAGTTTAGGGCCTTACAATGAGCAGTTCTTC CASSLGPYNEQFF . . TRBJ2-1 TRBV12-3/TRBV12-4
TGTGCCAGCTCATGGGGGAGTAATAGCAATCAGCCCCAGCATTTT CASSWGSNSNQPQHF . . TRBJ1-5 TRBV18
TGTGCCAGCAGCTTAGATTTTTTGCCAGATACGCAGTATTTT CASSLDFLPDTQYF . . TRBJ2-3 TRBV11-2
TGTGCCAGCGCCGCGGGACTAGCGACGACCTACGAGCAGTACTTC CASAAGLATTYEQYF . TRBD2 TRBJ2-7 TRBV6-5
TGTGCCAGCAGTCTCCCGAACACTGAAGCTTTCTTT CASSLPNTEAFF . . TRBJ1-1 TRBV6-5
TGCGCCAGCAGGGCTTCAGGAACGGGGGAGCAGTACTTC CASRASGTGEQYF . . TRBJ2-7 TRBV5-1
TGTGCCATCGCCACGAGTAGTAGCAGCACAGATACGCAGTATTTT CAIATSSSSTDTQYF . . TRBJ2-3 TRBV10-3
TGTGCCAGCAGTTACGGTAGGGGACGTCAGCCCCAGCATTTT CASSYGRGRQPQHF . . TRBJ1-5 TRBV6-5
TGTGCCAGCAGCCCAGGGGCGGGAGGGCCGTACGAGCAGTACTTC CASSPGAGGPYEQYF . TRBD2 TRBJ2-7 TRBV27
TGTGCCAGCAGCTTAGGGGGGCAGCCATATAATTCACCCCTCCACTTT CASSLGGQPYNSPLHF . . TRBJ1-6 TRBV7-8
TGTGCCAGTAGTTCTCCATCGGGTCATTACACTGAAGCTTTCTTT CASSSPSGHYTEAFF . . TRBJ1-1 TRBV19
TGTGCTAGTGGACCCCCCCTAGCCTACAATGAGCAGTTCTTC CASGPPLAYNEQFF . . TRBJ2-1 TRBV12-5
TGTGCCAGCTCACCACAGGCGACAGACAGTAAAGATTCACCCCTCCACTTT CASSPQATDSKDSPLHF . . TRBJ1-6 TRBV18
TGTGCCAGCACCATCAACAGGGGAGGCCAAGAGACCCAGTACTTC CASTINRGGQETQYF . . TRBJ2-5 TRBV28
TGTGCCAGCAGCGTCGACAGGCCTTCTGGAAACACCATATATTTT CASSVDRPSGNTIYF . . TRBJ1-3 TRBV9
TGTGCCAGCAGTCCCGGGGAGGGGCCCTACGAGCAGTACTTC CASSPGEGPYEQYF . TRBD2 TRBJ2-7 TRBV7-3
TGTGCCAGCAGTTTGGGACACTACGAGCAGTACTTC CASSLGHYEQYF . . TRBJ2-7 TRBV12-3/TRBV12-4
TGTGCCAGTCATGTGGGGAATAATGATGGCTACACCTTC CASHVGNNDGYTF . . TRBJ1-2 TRBV28
TGCGCCAGCAGTCCTGACCCTGGGGGCATTCAGTACTTC CASSPDPGGIQYF . . TRBJ2-4 TRBV10-1
TGCGCCAGCAGTGATGTAGATAGCGCGGGACCCCAGCATTTT CASSDVDSAGPQHF . . TRBJ1-5 TRBV10-1
TGCGCCAGCAGCTTCCCATTTCCATCCTCTTTGACAGGGGCCGACGAGCAGTACTTC CASSFPFPSSLTGADEQYF . TRBD1 TRBJ2-7 TRBV5-1
TGTGCCAGCAGCCAACGCGCATTCCCCCCTAGCGGGCCCTACAATGAGCAGTTCTTC CASSQRAFPPSGPYNEQFF . TRBD2 TRBJ2-1 TRBV3-1/TRBV3-2
TGTGCCAGCTCGCCCAGCTCCTACGAGCAGTACTTC CASSPSSYEQYF . . TRBJ2-7 TRBV18
TGCGCCAGCAGCTTGGAGAGGCGGGATCATCACGAGCAGTACTTC CASSLERRDHHEQYF . . TRBJ2-7 TRBV5-1
TGCGCCAGCAGCCTGGGACCGAGCTCCTACGAGCAGTACTTC CASSLGPSSYEQYF once . TRBJ2-7 TRBV5-1
TGCAGCGTTGCCCCGGCGGGGGTTAATGAAAAACTGTTTTTT CSVAPAGVNEKLFF . . TRBJ1-4 TRBV29-1
TGTGCCAGCAGTCCTGGGCAGGAGAACACTGAAGCTTTCTTT CASSPGQENTEAFF . . TRBJ1-1 TRBV6-4
TGTGCCAGCACCCCGGGACAGAATAATTCACCCCTCCACTTT CASTPGQNNSPLHF . TRBD1 TRBJ1-6 TRBV27
TGTGCTAGTGGCCGGGACAGCTATGGCTACACCTTC CASGRDSYGYTF . TRBD1 TRBJ1-2 TRBV12-5
TGTGCCTGGACTAGCGGAAACTACAATGAGCAGTTCTTC CAWTSGNYNEQFF . TRBD2 TRBJ2-1 TRBV30
TGTGCCAGCAGTTTCGGCGGGAGGGCCACGAATGAGCAGTTCTTC CASSFGGRATNEQFF . TRBD2 TRBJ2-1 TRBV28
TGTGCCATCAGGGGGGACTCCCCCTACGAGCAGTACTTC CAIRGDSPYEQYF . . TRBJ2-7 TRBV10-3
TGTGCCAGCAGTTTATCGGGCGGGCCGGGGCAGCCCCAGCATTTT CASSLSGGPGQPQHF . . TRBJ1-5 TRBV28
TGTGCCTGGTACGGCCGCCCAGGCTCAACCGGGGCTAACTATGGCTACACCTTC CAWYGRPGSTGANYGYTF once . TRBJ1-2 TRBV30
TGTGCCAGCAGTTCCGAGGGATCCTCCTACGAGCAGTACTTC CASSSEGSSYEQYF . . TRBJ2-7 TRBV2
TGTGCCAGCAGTGAAGCTCCGTTTTCTCGATATGGCTACACCTTC CASSEAPFSRYGYTF . . TRBJ1-2 TRBV6-1